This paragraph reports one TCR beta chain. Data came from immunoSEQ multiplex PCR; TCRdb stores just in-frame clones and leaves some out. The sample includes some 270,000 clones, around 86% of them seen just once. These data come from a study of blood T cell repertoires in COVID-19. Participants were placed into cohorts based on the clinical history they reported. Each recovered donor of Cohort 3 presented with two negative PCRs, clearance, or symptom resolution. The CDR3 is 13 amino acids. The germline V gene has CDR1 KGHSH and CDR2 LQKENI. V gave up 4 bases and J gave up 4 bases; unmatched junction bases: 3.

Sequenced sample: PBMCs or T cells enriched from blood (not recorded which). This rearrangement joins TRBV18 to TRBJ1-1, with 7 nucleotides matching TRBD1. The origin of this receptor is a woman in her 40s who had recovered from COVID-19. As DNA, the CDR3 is TGTGCCAGCTCACAAGACAGGGCCACTGAAGCTTTCTTT. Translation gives CASSQDRATEAFF.